The 20 T cell receptor beta chains reported below all come from one sample, sequenced in a study of OX40 agonist ivuxolimab in advanced cancers. Generated by immunoSEQ multiplex PCR, the TCRdb table keeps only in-frame clones and is missing some. The top ten clones hold 6% to 8% of a sample with 70,000 to 95,000 clones, about 86% of them seen once. Sequencing used CD4+ or CD8+ T cells sorted from blood, obtained in a trial of the OX40 agonist ivuxolimab. Receptors originate from an adult with an advanced solid tumor such as melanoma, head and neck, liver or kidney cancer.

The rearrangement uses TRBV5-1 and TRBJ2-7; D unclear. Germline V gene data show CDR1 as SGHRS and CDR2 as YFSETQ. Trimming shortened V by 2 bases and J by 2 bases, and 17 bases separated the two germline ends. The CDR3 is 16 residues long. Written as DNA, the CDR3 is TGCGCCAGCAGCTTTTGGCACCGAGACAAGACCTACGAGCAGTACGTC. Translating gives CASSFWHRDKTYEQYV.

V gene TRBV2 combines with J gene TRBJ2-7; D not resolved. Germline loops: CDR1 SNHLY, CDR2 FYNNEI. V dropped 1 base and J dropped 4 bases, with 11 bases sitting between them. The CDR3 is 14 amino acids. The CDR3 sequence: CASSEGPDLYEQYV. In DNA form, the CDR3 reads TGTGCCAGCAGTGAAGGGCCTGATCTTTACGAGCAGTACGTC.

The rearrangement links TRBV19 to TRBJ1-1; no clear D. This CDR3 region has 14 residues. Germline loops: CDR1 LNHDA, CDR2 SQIVND (reference sequence). The V gene lost 1 base and the J gene lost 5 bases, with 11 bases spanning the gap. The CDR3 sequence: CASSIVGRTTEAFF. The CDR3 DNA is TGTGCCAGTAGTATAGTGGGCAGGACTACTGAAGCTTTCTTT.

A word on this clone: Since no conserved phenylalanine or tryptophan closes the CDR3, a read error is the likely cause. The DNA is omitted, as the CDR3 cannot be located on it reliably, and the CDR3 follows TCRdb's listing. CDR3 sequence reads: CASSLGWTRPL. This chain uses TRBV5-8 with TRBJ2-7. Germline V gene sequence: CDR1 SGHTS, CDR2 YDEGEE. The CDR3 is made up of 11 amino acids, end residues included.

The genes are TRBV30 and TRBJ2-2, with TRBD1 as a possible D gene (6 bases). CDR1 and CDR2 (germline): GTSNPN, SVGIG (reference sequence). The length of the CDR3 is 12 residues. Trimming took off 7 bases at V and 4 bases at J, with 10 bases between the two ends. The CDR3 loop is CAFRGSTGELFF. The CDR3 DNA is TGTGCCTTCAGGGGTAGCACCGGGGAGCTGTTTTTT. Together with reference TRBV30 and TRBJ2-2, the CDR3 gives the full variable domain: SQTIHQWPATLVQPVGSPLSLECTVEGTSNPNLYWYRQAAGRGLQLLFYSVGIGQISSEVPQNLSASRPQDRQFILSSKKLLLSDSGFYLCAFRGSTGELFFGEGSRLTVL.

J is TRBJ1-5 and V is TRBV27; D call uncertain. From germline, CDR1 is MNHEY and CDR2 SMNVEV (reference sequence). The CDR3 length is 15 residues. The V end lost 2 bases, the J end lost 2 bases, and 10 bases lay between the germline ends. CDR3 DNA sequence: TGTGCCAGCAGTTTAGAGGGTGGGGGCAATCAGCCCCAGCATTTT. Encoded protein: CASSLEGGGNQPQHF.

The chain combines TRBV18 with TRBJ2-1, with 13 bases lining up with TRBD2. The CDR3 has 16 residues. The V and J ends lost 3 bases and 7 bases, in that order; junction bases with no gene match: 6. Per germline, CDR1 KGHSH and CDR2 LQKENI. The CDR3 DNA sequence: TGTGCCAGCTCACCCCGGACTAGCGGGAGTGGGAATGAGCAGTTCTTC. Protein sequence: CASSPRTSGSGNEQFF.

This rearrangement joins TRBV6-1 to TRBJ2-1; 12 nucleotides match TRBD2. This CDR3 has 15 residues. V gave up 6 bases and J gave up 7 bases; unmatched junction bases: 7. Germline CDR1 MNHNS, CDR2 SASEGT. CDR3 region: CASSPLAGGQNEQFF. The CDR3 coding sequence is TGTGCCAGCAGCCCTCTAGCGGGAGGGCAAAATGAGCAGTTCTTC.

This clone has just one count. The chain carries TRBV15 and TRBJ2-3, with D perhaps assigned TRBD1 or TRBD2 (6 bases each). V was cut by 8 bases and J by 2 bases, with 11 bases left in between. This CDR3 is built from 13 residues. Germline CDR1 and CDR2: LNHNV and YYDKDF (reference sequence). As DNA, the CDR3 is TGTGCCACCGCGGGACAAATCACAGATACGCAGTATTTT. As protein: CATAGQITDTQYF.

The chain couples TRBV27 to TRBJ1-1, with TRBD1 matching over 10 bases. V shed 2 bases, J shed 0 bases, and the junction held 6 bases outside the gene matches. Germline lookup yields CDR1 MNHEY and CDR2 SMNVEV (reference sequence). The CDR3 spans 17 residues. CDR3 sequence (DNA): TGTGCCAGCAGTTTAGCTCCGGGACAGGGGATGAACACTGAAGCTTTCTTT. It codes for CASSLAPGQGMNTEAFF.

V is TRBV4-2 and J is TRBJ1-2; no clear D gene. Germline V gene data show CDR1 as LGHNA and CDR2 as YNFKEQ. This CDR3 is built from 16 residues. The ends were cut back, 0 bases at V and 0 bases at J, with 11 bases in the middle. Here the CDR3 reads CASSQDLSAANYGYTF. Here the CDR3 DNA reads TGTGCCAGCAGCCAAGATTTGAGTGCTGCTAACTATGGCTACACCTTC.

The chain links TRBV6-1 to TRBJ1-6; D gene unclear. The germline CDR1 and CDR2 sequences are MNHNS and SASEGT. V was trimmed by 4 bases and J by 7 bases, leaving 14 bases between them. This CDR3 is 15 amino acids long. Here the CDR3 DNA reads TGTGCCAGCAGTGCCGTGGGGTCGTCGAATTCACCCCTCCACTTT. Protein sequence: CASSAVGSSNSPLHF.

This rearrangement joins TRBV28 to TRBJ1-5; D is possibly TRBD1 (6 bases). Germline CDR1 is MDHEN and CDR2 is SYDVKM. This CDR3 contains 16 residues. Trimming pared 6 bases from V and 0 bases from J, leaving 15 bases between. CDR3 protein: CASRGGQLNSNQPQHF. The CDR3 nucleotides are TGTGCCAGCAGAGGTGGACAGCTCAATAGCAATCAGCCCCAGCATTTT.

The chain joins TRBV4-3 to TRBJ2-1; perhaps TRBD2 as D (5 bases). Germline V gives CDR1 LGHNA, CDR2 YSLEER. This CDR3 contains 14 residues. Trimming took 2 bases from V and 9 from J, leaving 14 bases between them. CDR3 in amino acids: CASSQTETSPEQFF. The CDR3 DNA sequence: TGCGCCAGCAGCCAAACCGAAACTAGTCCTGAGCAGTTCTTC.

V is TRBV11-3 and J is TRBJ2-2; D is possibly TRBD1 or TRBD2 (5 bases each). CDR1 and CDR2 from the germline V gene are SGHNT and YENEEA. Trimming left V 1 base short and J 1 base short, with 10 bases between. This CDR3 has 16 amino acids. CDR3 in amino acids: CASSLGAGRNTGELFF. The DNA of the CDR3 is TGTGCCAGCAGCTTAGGGGCAGGGAGGAACACCGGGGAGCTGTTTTTT.

V gene TRBV7-9 combines with J gene TRBJ2-2; D uncertain. The germline V and J ends were trimmed by 1 base and 6 bases, with 6 bases remaining between them. Germline assignment: CDR1 SEHNR and CDR2 FQNEAQ (reference sequence). The length of the CDR3 is 13 residues. The chain's CDR3 is CASSLGQPGELFF. The CDR3 DNA is TGTGCCAGCAGCTTAGGGCAACCCGGGGAGCTGTTTTTT. The entire variable domain, with the rest obtained from reference TRBV7-9 and TRBJ2-2, is as follows: DTGVSQNPRHKITKRGQNVTFRCDPISEHNRLYWYRQTLGQGPEFLTYFQNEAQLEKSRLLSDRFSAERPKGSFSTLEIQRTEQGDSAMYLCASSLGQPGELFFGEGSRLTVL.

The genes are TRBV2 and TRBJ2-3, with unresolved D. CDR1 is SNHLY and CDR2 is FYNNEI in the germline V gene. The CDR3 consists of 14 residues. V was pared by 7 bases and J by 4 bases, with 15 bases between. CDR3 in DNA: TGTGCCAGCACCCTGGTTTCTGGCCCAGATACGCAGTATTTT. It translates to CASTLVSGPDTQYF.

The J gene is TRBJ2-5, the V gene TRBV13; D not certain. This CDR3 spans 13 amino acids. Deletions cut 5 bases from V and 5 bases from J, with 12 bases between. The germline V gene has CDR1 PRHDT and CDR2 FYEKMQ (reference sequence). The CDR3 loop is CASSPRPHETQYF. DNA for the CDR3: TGTGCCAGCAGCCCTAGGCCCCACGAGACCCAGTACTTC.

This chain connects TRBV5-1 to TRBJ2-1, with D perhaps matching TRBD2 (5 bases). CDR3 length equals 13 residues. Per the germline V gene, CDR1 is SGHRS and CDR2 is YFSETQ. The V end was cut by 0 bases, the J end by 8 bases, with 9 bases between. The CDR3, as DNA: TGCGCCAGCAGCTTGGCCGGGGATGATGAGCAGTTCTTC. Protein sequence: CASSLAGDDEQFF.

The chain combines TRBV15 with TRBJ2-3; 8 positions match TRBD2. The CDR3 contains 15 residues. Germline lookup yields CDR1 LNHNV and CDR2 YYDKDF (reference sequence). V lost 8 bases, J lost 5 bases, and 12 bases stayed unmatched. CDR3 loop: CATQDKRESQDTQYF. The CDR3 region has the DNA TGTGCCACCCAGGACAAGCGGGAGTCCCAAGATACGCAGTATTTT.